The clone carrying this TCR beta chain was observed at least ten times. As yet, its antigen is unknown. These data originate in a study of CD8 T cells in ankylosing spondylitis. Findings and caveats of the study: The study identified a TCR beta motif of about eight highly homologous variants that appeared characteristic of ankylosing spondylitis blood. Matched ankylosing spondylitis synovial fluid reportedly contained a significantly enriched population of disease-linked clones.

By quantitative 5'-RACE with molecular barcodes, the TCR beta libraries were made. TCRdb passed the 5' RACE reads through MiXCR, listing each CDR3 protein once. The sample includes about 120,000 distinct CDR3 sequences, around 15% of them seen just once. Looked up from germline, CDR1 is SGHRS and CDR2 is YFSETQ. Trimming removed 0 bases from V and 4 bases from J; junction bases left unmatched: 2. This CDR3 region has 14 residues. The chain couples TRBV5-1 to TRBJ1-2; 8 nucleotides agree with TRBD1. This TCR derives from a female donor with ankylosing spondylitis or in good health (not recorded which). Sequencing was carried out using blood, either unsorted or a sorted T cell fraction (not recorded which). In DNA, the CDR3 is TGCGCCAGCAGCTTGGACAGGGGGATCTATGGCTACACCTTC. Its protein product is CASSLDRGIYGYTF.